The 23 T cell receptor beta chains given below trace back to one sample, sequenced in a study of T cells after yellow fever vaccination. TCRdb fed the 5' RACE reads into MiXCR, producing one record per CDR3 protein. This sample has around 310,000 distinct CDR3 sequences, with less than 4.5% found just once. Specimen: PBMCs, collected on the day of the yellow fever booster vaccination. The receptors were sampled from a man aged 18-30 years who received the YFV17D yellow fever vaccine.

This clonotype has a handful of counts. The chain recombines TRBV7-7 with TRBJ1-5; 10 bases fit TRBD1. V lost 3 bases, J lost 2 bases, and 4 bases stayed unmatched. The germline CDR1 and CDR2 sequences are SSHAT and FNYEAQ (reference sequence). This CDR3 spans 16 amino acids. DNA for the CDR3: TGTGCCAGCAGCTTTCTCGGGACAGGGGGCAATCAGCCCCAGCATTTT. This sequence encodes CASSFLGTGGNQPQHF.

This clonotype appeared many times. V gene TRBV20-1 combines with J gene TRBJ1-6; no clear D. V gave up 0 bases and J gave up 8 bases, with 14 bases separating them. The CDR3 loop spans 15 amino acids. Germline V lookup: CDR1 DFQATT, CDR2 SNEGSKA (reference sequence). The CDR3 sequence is CSARDGQTDYSPLHF. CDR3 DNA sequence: TGCAGTGCTAGAGATGGGCAGACGGACTATTCACCCCTCCACTTT.

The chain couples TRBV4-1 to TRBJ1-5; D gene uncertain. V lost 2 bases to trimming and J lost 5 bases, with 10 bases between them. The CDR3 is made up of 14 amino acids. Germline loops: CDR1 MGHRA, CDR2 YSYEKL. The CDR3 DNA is TGCGCCAGCAGCCAACTTCTCGGGGATCAGCCCCAGCATTTT. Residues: CASSQLLGDQPQHF.

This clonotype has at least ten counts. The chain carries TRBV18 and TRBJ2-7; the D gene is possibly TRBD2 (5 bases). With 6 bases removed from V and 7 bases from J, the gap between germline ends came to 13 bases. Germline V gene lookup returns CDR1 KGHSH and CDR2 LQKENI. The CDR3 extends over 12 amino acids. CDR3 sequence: CASSLGGLEQYV. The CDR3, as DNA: TGTGCCAGCTCGCTAGGAGGCCTTGAGCAGTACGTC.

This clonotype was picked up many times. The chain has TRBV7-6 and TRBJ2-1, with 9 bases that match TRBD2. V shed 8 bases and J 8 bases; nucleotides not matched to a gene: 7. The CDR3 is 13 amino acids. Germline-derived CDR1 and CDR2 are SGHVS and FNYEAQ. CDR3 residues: CASGTSPWDEQFF. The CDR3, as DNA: TGTGCCAGCGGGACTAGCCCTTGGGATGAGCAGTTCTTC.

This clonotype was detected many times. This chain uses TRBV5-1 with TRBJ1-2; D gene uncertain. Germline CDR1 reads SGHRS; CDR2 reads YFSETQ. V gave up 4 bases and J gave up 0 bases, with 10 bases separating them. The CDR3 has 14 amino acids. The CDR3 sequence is CASSPNDSNYGYTF. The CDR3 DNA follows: TGCGCCAGCAGCCCAAACGATTCTAACTATGGCTACACCTTC.

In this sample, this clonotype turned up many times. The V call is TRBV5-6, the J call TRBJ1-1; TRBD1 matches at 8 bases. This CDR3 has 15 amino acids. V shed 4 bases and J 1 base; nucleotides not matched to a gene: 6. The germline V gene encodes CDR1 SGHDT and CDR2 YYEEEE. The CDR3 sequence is CASSPKDRANTEAFF. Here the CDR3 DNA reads TGTGCCAGCAGCCCGAAGGACAGGGCGAACACTGAAGCTTTCTTT.

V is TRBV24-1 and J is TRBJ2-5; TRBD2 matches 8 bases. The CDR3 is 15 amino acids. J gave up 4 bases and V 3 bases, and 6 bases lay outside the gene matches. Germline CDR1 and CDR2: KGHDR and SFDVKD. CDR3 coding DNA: TGTGCCACCAGTGATCGGGGGGGGGCGGGAGAGACCCAGTACTTC. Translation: CATSDRGGAGETQYF.

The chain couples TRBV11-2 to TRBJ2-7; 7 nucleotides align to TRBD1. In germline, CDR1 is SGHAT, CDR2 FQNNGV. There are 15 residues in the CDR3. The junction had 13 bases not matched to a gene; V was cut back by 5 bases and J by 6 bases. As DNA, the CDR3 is TGTGCCAGCAGCCCCCTCTGGGGACAGAGGGGCGAGCAGTACGTC. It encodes CASSPLWGQRGEQYV.

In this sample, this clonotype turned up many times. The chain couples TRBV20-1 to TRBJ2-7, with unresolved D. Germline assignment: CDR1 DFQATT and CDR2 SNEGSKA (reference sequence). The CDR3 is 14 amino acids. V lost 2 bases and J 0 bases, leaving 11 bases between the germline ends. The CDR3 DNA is TGCAGTGCTAGAAGCGCGGCTCTCTCCTACGAGCAGTACTTC. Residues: CSARSAALSYEQYF.

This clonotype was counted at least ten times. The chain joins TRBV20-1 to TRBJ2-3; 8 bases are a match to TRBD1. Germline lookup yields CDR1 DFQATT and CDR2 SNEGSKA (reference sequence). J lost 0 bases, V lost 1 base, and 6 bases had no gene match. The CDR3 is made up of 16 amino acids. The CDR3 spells CSARGTGLGSTDTQYF. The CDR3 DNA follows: TGCAGTGCTAGAGGGACAGGGCTAGGGAGCACAGATACGCAGTATTTT.

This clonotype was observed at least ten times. CDR3 amino acids: CSAPAGDNIYNEQFF. DNA of the CDR3: TGCAGTGCTCCAGCTGGGGATAATATCTACAATGAGCAGTTCTTC. The chain joins TRBV29-1 to TRBJ2-1; D call uncertain. The CDR3 has 15 amino acids. Germline CDR1 reads SQVTM; CDR2 reads ANQGSEA.

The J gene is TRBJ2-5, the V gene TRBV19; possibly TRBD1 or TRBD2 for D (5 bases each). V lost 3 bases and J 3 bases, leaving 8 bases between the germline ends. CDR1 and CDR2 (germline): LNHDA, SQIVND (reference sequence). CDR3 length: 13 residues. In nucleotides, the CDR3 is TGTGCCAGTAGTATGGGACGAGAAGAGACCCAGTACTTC. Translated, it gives CASSMGREETQYF.

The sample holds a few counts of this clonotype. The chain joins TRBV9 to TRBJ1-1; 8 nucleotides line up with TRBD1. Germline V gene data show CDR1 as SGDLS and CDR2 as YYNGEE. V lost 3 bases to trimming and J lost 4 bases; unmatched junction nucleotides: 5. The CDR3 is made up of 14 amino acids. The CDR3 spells CASSGQTGGTEAFF. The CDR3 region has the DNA TGTGCCAGCAGCGGTCAAACAGGGGGCACTGAAGCTTTCTTT.

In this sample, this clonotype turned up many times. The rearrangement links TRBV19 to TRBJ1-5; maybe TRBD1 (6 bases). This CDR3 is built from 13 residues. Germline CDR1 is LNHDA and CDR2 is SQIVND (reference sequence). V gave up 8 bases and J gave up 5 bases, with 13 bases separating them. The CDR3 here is CASGSQGDQPQHF. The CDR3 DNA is TGTGCCAGTGGTTCACAGGGCGATCAGCCCCAGCATTTT. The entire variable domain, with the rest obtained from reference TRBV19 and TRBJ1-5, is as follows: DGGITQSPKYLFRKEGQNVTLSCEQNLNHDAMYWYRQDPGQGLRLIYYSQIVNDFQKGDIAEGYSVSREKKESFPLTVTSAQKNPTAFYLCASGSQGDQPQHFGDGTRLSIL.

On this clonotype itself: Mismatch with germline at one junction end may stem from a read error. The CDR3 is CTSSFKEETQYF. The CDR3 coding sequence is TGCACCAGCAGTTTCAAGGAAGAGACCCAGTACTTC. The chain has TRBV27 and TRBJ2-5, with no clear D. Germline CDR1 is MNHEY and CDR2 is SMNVEV (reference sequence). The CDR3 has 12 amino acids.

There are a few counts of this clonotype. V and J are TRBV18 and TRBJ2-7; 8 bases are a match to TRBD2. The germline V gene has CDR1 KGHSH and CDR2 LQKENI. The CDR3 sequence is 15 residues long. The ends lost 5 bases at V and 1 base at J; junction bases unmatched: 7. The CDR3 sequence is CASSRSGGGSYEQYF. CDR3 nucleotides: TGTGCCAGCTCAAGGTCTGGCGGGGGGTCCTACGAGCAGTACTTC.

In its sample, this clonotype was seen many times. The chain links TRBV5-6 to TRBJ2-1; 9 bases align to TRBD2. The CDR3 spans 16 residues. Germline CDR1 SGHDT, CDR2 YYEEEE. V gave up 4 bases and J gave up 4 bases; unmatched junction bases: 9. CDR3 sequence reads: CASSRGTSFMYNEQFF. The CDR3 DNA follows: TGTGCCAGCAGCCGGGGGACTAGCTTCATGTACAATGAGCAGTTCTTC.

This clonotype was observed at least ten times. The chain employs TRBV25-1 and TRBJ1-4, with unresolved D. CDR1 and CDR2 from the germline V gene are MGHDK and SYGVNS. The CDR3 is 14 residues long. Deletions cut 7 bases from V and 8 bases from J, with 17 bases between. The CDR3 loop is CASIPDGGREKLFF. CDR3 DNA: TGTGCCAGCATTCCTGACGGTGGCAGGGAAAAACTGTTTTTT. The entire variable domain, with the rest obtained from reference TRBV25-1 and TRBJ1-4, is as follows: EADIYQTPRYLVIGTGKKITLECSQTMGHDKMYWYQQDPGMELHLIHYSYGVNSTEKGDLSSESTVSRIRTEHFPLTLESARPSHTSQYLCASIPDGGREKLFFGSGTQLSVL.

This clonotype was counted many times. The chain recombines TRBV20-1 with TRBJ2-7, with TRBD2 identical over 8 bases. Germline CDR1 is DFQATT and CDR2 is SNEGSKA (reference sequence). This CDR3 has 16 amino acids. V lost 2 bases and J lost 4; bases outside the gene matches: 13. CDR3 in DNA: TGCAGTGCTAGATCCGGGACTAGAGTTCTGAATTACGAGCAGTACTTC. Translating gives CSARSGTRVLNYEQYF.

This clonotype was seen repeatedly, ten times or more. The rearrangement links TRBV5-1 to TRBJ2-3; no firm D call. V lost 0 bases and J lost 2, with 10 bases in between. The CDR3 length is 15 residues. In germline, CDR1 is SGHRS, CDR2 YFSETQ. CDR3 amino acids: CASSLAETATDTQYF. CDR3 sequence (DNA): TGCGCCAGCAGCTTGGCAGAGACCGCCACAGATACGCAGTATTTT.

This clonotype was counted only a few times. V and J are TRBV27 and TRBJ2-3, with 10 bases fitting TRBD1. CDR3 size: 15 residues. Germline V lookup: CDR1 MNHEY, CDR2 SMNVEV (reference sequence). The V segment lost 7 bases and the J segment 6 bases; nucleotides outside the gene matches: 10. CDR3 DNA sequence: TGTGCCAGCAAACGACAGGGGGCAAAGCTGGATACGCAGTATTTT. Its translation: CASKRQGAKLDTQYF.

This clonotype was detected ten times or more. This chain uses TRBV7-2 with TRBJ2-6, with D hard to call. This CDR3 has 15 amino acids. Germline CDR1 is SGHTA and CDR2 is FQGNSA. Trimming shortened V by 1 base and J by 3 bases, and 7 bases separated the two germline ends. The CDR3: CASSLGGDGANVLTF. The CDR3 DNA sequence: TGTGCCAGCAGCTTAGGTGGGGATGGGGCCAACGTCCTGACTTTC. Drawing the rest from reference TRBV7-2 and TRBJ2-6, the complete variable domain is GAGVSQSPSNKVTEKGKDVELRCDPISGHTALYWYRQSLGQGLEFLIYFQGNSAPDKSGLPSDRFSAERTGGSVSTLTIQRTQQEDSAVYLCASSLGGDGANVLTFGAGSRLTVL.